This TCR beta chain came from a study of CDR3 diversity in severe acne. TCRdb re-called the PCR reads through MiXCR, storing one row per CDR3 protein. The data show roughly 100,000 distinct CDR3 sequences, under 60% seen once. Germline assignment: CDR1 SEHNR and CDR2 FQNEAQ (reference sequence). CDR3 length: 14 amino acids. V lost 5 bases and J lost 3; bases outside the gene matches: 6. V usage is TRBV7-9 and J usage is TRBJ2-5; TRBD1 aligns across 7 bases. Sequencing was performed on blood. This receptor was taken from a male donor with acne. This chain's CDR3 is CASSRTGWEETQYF. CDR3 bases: TGTGCCAGCAGCCGGACAGGTTGGGAAGAGACCCAGTACTTC.